This T cell receptor (beta chain) was recorded in a study of blood T cell repertoires in COVID-19. Sequenced by immunoSEQ multiplex PCR; TCRdb stores in-frame clones only, minus some. The repertoire holds tens of thousands of clones, approximately 70% seen once, with roughly two thirds in the top ten. V shed 5 bases, J shed 4 bases, and the junction held 8 bases outside the gene matches. This CDR3 is 15 amino acids long. Germline-derived CDR1 and CDR2 are MDHEN and SYDVKM. Sequenced material: peripheral blood. V gene TRBV28 combines with J gene TRBJ1-1; 9 bases are a match to TRBD1. The sequence came from a man older than 75 with acute or convalescent COVID-19. The DNA for the CDR3 is TGTGCCAGCAGTCCCTCGGGACAGGGAAGCACTGAAGCTTTCTTT. Protein sequence: CASSPSGQGSTEAFF.